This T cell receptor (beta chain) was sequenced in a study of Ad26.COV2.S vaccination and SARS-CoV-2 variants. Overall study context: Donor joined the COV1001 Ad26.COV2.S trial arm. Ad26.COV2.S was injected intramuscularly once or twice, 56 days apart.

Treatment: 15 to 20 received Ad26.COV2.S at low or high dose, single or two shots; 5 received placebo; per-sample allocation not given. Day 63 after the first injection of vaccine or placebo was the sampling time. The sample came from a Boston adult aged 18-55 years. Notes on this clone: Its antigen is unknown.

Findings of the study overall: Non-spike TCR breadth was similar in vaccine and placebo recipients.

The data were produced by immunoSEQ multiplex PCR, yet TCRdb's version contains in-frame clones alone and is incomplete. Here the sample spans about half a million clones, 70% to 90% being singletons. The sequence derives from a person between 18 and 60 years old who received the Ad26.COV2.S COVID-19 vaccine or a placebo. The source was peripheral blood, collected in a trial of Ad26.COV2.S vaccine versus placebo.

The CDR3 coding sequence is TGTGCCAGCAGCCCTCATGTCGGGGACAGGGGGCAATTGGGGTATGGCTACACCTTC. Its translation: CASSPHVGDRGQLGYGYTF. The rearrangement joins TRBV3-1 (or the pseudogene TRBV3-2) to TRBJ1-2, with 12 bases that match TRBD1. J was trimmed by 5 bases and V by 4 bases; bases with no gene match: 17. CDR1 LGHDT and CDR2 YNNKEL come from the germline V gene (reference sequence). This CDR3 has 19 residues.